A selection of T cell receptor beta chains follows, all from one sample in a study of T cells in Graves' hyperthyroidism and ophthalmopathy. TCRdb used MiXCR to reprocess the multiplex PCR reads, holding one entry per CDR3 protein. The sample holds 480,000 or so distinct CDR3 sequences, approximately 15% seen once. The sequenced sample was blood. All receptors derive from a woman aged 18-35 years with Graves' hyperthyroidism. Each CDR3 is given with its conserved first and last residue. The order of the fields is clone size, J gene, D gene, V gene, CDR3 DNA, CDR3 protein. The D gene is left open where the match is weak. Clone size is not always given. Where it is, it says once, few, many or a class for expanded clones.

>-|TRBJ2-1|TRBD2|TRBV20-1
TGCAGTGCTAGTTACCTAGCGGGCAACAATGAGCAGTTCTTC
CSASYLAGNNEQFF
>many|TRBJ2-5|TRBD2|TRBV27
TGTGCCAGCAGTTTACAGGGACTAGCGGAGGAGGGGGAGACCCAGTACTTC
CASSLQGLAEEGETQYF
>-|TRBJ1-2|-|TRBV20-1
TGCAGTGCTAGTTGGGATAGCGCCTATGGCTACATCTTC
CSASWDSAYGYIF
>few|TRBJ2-5|TRBD1|TRBV6-5
TGTGCCAGCAGTTATTCTCCGGGACAGGCACATCAAGAGACCCAGTACTTC
CASSYSPGQAHQETQYF
>many|TRBJ2-7|-|TRBV6-1
TGTGCCAGCAGCAGCTCCCTCGGGCGGGATTCGGCCTACGAGCAGTACTTC
CASSSSLGRDSAYEQYF
>-|TRBJ2-5|TRBD1|TRBV19
TGTGCCAGTAGTCTGACCGGGACAGGGGGCTTGGAGACCCAGTACTTC
CASSLTGTGGLETQYF
>many|TRBJ2-2|TRBD2|TRBV7-8
TGTGCCAGCAGCTTAGTGCGACTAGCGGATGAGAACACCGGGGAGCTGTTTTTT
CASSLVRLADENTGELFF
>many|TRBJ2-3|-|TRBV29-1
TGCAGCGTTGAAGAAGGGCCTGGGGATACGCAGTATTTT
CSVEEGPGDTQYF
>many|TRBJ1-2|-|TRBV30
TGTGCCTGTTTCGGACCGCTCTATGGCTACACCTTC
CACFGPLYGYTF
>-|TRBJ2-1|TRBD2|TRBV11-2
TGTGCCAGCAGCTCTCGACTAGCGGGGGACAATGAGCAGTTCTTC
CASSSRLAGDNEQFF
>many|TRBJ2-7|TRBD2|TRBV7-9
TGTGCCAGCAGCCTCGGACGGACTAGTGGGTCTCGGGAGCAGTACTTC
CASSLGRTSGSREQYF
>many|TRBJ2-1|TRBD2|TRBV3-1
TGTGCCAGCAGCCACGGGACTAGCGGCAATGAGCAGTTCTTC
CASSHGTSGNEQFF
>many|TRBJ1-6|-|TRBV28
TGTGCCAGCAGTTTTATAACGGGACCTGGGAGGTCACCCCTCCACTTT
CASSFITGPGRSPLHF
>many|TRBJ2-5|-|TRBV11-2
TGTGCCAGCAGCTCCGGACCGCAGGGAGAGACCCAGTACTTC
CASSSGPQGETQYF
>many|TRBJ2-5|-|TRBV30
-
CAWSKGFLETQYF
>many|TRBJ2-1|-|TRBV3-1
TGTGCCAGCAGCCAAGAGGGTGAGCAGTTCTTC
CASSQEGEQFF
>few|TRBJ1-1|-|TRBV19
TGTGCCAGTAGTAACATCAGGGGAAGGACTGAAGCTTTCTTT
CASSNIRGRTEAFF
>many|TRBJ2-3|-|TRBV6-1
TGTGCCAGCAGTTACCGCAACAGGGGAGGTACAGATACGCAGTATTTT
CASSYRNRGGTDTQYF
>-|TRBJ1-1|-|TRBV6-2/TRBV6-3
TGTGCCAGTGGGAGGTTGAACACTAAAGCTTTCTTT
CASGRLNTKAFF
>-|TRBJ2-1|TRBD2|TRBV11-1
TGTGCCAGCAGCTCTAGCGGGAGGGCCATCCATGAGCAGTTCTTC
CASSSSGRAIHEQFF